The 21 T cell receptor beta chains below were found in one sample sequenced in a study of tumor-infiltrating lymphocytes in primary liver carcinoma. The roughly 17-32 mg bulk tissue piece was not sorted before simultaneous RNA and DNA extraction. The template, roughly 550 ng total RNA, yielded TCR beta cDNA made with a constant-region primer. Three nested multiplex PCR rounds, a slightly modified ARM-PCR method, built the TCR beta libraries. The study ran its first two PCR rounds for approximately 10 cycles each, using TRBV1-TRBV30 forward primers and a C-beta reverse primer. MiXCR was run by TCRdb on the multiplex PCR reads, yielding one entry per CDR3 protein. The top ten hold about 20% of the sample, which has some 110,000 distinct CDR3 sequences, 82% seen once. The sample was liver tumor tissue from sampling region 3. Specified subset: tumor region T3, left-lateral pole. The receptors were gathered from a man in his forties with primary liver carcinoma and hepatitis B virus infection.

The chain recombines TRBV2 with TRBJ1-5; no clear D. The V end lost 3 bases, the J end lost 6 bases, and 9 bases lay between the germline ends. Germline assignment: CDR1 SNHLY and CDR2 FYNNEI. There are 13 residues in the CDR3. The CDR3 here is CASSDQSSQPQHF. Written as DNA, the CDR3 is TGTGCCAGCAGTGATCAATCTAGTCAGCCCCAGCATTTT.

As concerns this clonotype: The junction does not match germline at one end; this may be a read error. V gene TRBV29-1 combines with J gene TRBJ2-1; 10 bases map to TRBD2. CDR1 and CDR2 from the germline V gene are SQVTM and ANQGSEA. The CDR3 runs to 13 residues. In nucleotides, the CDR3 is TGCAGCGGGGCGACTAGCGGGTTCAACGAGCAGTCCTTC. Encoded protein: CSGATSGFNEQSF.

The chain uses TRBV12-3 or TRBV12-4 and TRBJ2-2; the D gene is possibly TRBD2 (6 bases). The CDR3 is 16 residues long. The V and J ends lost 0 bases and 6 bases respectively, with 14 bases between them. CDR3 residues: CASSLAAAGVAGELFF. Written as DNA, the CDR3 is TGTGCCAGCAGTTTAGCTGCAGCGGGTGTGGCCGGGGAGCTGTTTTTT.

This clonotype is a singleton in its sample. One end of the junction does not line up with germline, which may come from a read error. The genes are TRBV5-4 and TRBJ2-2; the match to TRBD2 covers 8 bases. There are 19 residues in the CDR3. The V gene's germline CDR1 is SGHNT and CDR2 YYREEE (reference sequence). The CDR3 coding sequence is TGTGCCAGCAGTGATCCGGGACTAGTGGATTTCGCGAACACCGGGGAACTGTCTTTT. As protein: CASSDPGLVDFANTGELSF.

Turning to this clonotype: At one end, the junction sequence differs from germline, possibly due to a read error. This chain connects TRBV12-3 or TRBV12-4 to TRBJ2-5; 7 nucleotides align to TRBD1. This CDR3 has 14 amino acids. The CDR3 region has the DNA TGTGCCAACAGCTCTGACAGGGCCCAAGAGACTCAGTACTTC. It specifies CANSSDRAQETQYF.

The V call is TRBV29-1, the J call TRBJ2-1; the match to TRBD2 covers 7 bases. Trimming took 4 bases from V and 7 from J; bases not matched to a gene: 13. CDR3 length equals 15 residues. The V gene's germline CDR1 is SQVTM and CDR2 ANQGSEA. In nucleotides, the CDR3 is TGCAGCGTTGTCCTCCCGGGAGGAAAAGGGAATGAGCAGTTCTTC. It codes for CSVVLPGGKGNEQFF.

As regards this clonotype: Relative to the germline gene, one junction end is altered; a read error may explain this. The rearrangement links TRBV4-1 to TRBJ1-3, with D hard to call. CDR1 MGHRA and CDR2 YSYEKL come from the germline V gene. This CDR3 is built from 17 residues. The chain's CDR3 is CASSLTHVTGSGSTIYF. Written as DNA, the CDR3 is TGCGCCAGCAGCCTCACACATGTTACGGGGTCGGGAAGCACCATATATTTT.

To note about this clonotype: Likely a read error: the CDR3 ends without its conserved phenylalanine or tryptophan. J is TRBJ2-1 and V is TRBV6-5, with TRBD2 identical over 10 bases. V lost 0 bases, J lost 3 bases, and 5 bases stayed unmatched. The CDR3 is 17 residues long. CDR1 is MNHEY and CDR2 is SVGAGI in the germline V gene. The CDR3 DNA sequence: TGTGCCAGCAGTTACTCTCTAGCGGGAGATAGCTACAATGAGCAGTTCGTC. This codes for CASSYSLAGDSYNEQFV.

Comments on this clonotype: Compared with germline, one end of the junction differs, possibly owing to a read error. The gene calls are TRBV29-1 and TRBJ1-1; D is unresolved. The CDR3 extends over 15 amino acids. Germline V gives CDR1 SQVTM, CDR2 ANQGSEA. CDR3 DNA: TGTAGCGCTTCCCCGTGTTGGGCAATGAACACTGAAGCTTTCTTC. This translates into CSASPCWAMNTEAFF.

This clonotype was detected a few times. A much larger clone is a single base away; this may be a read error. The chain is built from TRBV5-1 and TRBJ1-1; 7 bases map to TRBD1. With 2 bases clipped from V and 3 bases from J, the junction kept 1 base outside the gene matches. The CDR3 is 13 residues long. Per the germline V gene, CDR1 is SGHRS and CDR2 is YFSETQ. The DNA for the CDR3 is TGCGCCAGCAGCTTCGGACAGGACACTGAAGCTTTCTTT. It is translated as CASSFGQDTEAFF.

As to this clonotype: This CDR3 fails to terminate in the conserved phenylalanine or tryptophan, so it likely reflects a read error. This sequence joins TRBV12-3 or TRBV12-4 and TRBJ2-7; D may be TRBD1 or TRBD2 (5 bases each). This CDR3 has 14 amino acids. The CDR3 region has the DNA TGTGCCAGCGGTTTGTGGGACCAAAGTTACGAGCAGTACATC. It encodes CASGLWDQSYEQYI.

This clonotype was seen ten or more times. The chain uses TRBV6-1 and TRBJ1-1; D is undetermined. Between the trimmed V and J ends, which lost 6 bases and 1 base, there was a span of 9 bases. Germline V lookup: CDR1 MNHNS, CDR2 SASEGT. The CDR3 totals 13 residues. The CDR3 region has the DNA TGTGCCAGCAGAAGAGTGTGGAACACTGAAGCTTTCTTT. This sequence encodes CASRRVWNTEAFF.

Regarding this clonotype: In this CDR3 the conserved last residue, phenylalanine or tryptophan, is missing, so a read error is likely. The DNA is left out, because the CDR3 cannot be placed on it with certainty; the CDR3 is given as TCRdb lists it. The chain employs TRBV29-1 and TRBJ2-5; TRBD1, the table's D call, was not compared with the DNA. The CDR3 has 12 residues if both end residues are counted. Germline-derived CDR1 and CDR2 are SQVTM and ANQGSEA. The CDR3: CSGMDSGEIQNI.

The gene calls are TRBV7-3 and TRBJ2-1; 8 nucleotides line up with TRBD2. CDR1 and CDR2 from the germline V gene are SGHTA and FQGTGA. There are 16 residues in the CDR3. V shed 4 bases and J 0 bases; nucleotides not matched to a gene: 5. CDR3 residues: CASSSRSGSSYNEQFF. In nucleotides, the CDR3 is TGTGCCAGCAGCTCTAGGAGCGGGAGCTCCTACAATGAGCAGTTCTTC. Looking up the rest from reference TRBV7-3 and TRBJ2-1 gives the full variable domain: GAGVSQTPSNKVTEKGKYVELRCDPISGHTALYWYRQSLGQGPEFLIYFQGTGAADDSGLPNDRFFAVRPEGSVSTLKIQRTERGDSAVYLCASSSRSGSSYNEQFFGPGTRLTVL.

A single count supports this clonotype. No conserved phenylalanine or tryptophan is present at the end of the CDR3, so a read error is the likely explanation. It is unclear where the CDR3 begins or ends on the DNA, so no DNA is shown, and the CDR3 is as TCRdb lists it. The chain's CDR3 is CASSGTHTETLI. This chain links TRBV6-5 with TRBJ1-1; the table assigns TRBD1, which was not confirmed against the DNA. Germline V gene sequence: CDR1 MNHEY, CDR2 SVGAGI. The CDR3 region is 12 residues in length, termini included.

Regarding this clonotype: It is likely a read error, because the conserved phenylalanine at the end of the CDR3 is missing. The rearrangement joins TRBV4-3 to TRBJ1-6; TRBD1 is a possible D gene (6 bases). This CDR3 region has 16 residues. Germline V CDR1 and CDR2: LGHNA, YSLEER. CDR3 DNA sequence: TGCGCCATCAGCTCCTGGGGCAGGGGAAGGAATTCACCCCTCCACTCT. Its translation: CAISSWGRGRNSPLHS.

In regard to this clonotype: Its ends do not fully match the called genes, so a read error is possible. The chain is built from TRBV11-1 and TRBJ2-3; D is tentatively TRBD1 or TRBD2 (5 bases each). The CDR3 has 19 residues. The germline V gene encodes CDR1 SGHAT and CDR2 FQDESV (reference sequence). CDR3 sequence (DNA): TGTACCAGCAACTCTGGGGGAAGCTCTGTTGGAGCCCGCACATATACGCAGTATTTT. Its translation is CTSNSGGSSVGARTYTQYF.

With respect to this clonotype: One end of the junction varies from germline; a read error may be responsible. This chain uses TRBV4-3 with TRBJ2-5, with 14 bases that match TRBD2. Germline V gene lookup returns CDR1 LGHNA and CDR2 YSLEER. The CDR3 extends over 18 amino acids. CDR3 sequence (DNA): TGTGACAGCAGCCTAACGACTAGCGGGAGGGCCGACTGGGAGACCCAGTACTTC. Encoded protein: CDSSLTTSGRADWETQYF.

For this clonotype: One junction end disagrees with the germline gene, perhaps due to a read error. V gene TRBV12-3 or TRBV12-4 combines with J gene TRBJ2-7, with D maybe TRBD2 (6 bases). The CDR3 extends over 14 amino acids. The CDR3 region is CASSQGLGNYEHYF. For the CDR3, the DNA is TGTGCCAGCAGTCAGGGACTGGGCAACTACGAGCATTACTTC.

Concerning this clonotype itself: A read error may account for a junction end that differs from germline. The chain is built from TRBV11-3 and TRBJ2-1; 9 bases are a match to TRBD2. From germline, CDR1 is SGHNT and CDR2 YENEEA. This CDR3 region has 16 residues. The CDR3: CACSLDSGSGHSEQLF. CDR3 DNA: TGTGCCTGCAGCCTCGATAGCGGGAGCGGGCACAGTGAGCAGCTCTTC.

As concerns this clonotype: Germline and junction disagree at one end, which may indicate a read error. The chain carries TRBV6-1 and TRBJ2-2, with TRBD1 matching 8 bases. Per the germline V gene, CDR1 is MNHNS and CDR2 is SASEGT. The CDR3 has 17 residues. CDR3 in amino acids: CANSLTGDAPNTGELFF. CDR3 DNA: TGTGCCAACAGTTTGACAGGGGACGCGCCGAACACCGGGGAGCTGTTCTTT.